One and the same sample provided the 32 T cell receptor beta chains below, sequenced in a study of CD8 T cells in Susac syndrome. Random hexamers were used to reverse transcribe an amount of roughly 0.5 to 1 ug RNA. TCRdb analysed the immunoSEQ multiplex PCR reads with MiXCR anew, one entry per CDR3 protein. The table records 120,000 or so distinct CDR3 sequences, under 96% of them present only once. The sample was CD4+ T cells from PBMCs. These receptors were obtained from a human donor with Susac syndrome.

V is TRBV5-1 and J is TRBJ2-5; 10 bases line up with TRBD2. This CDR3 region has 14 residues. V gave up 0 bases and J gave up 6 bases; unmatched junction bases: 2. Per germline, CDR1 SGHRS and CDR2 YFSETQ. The CDR3 loop reads CASSLASGRQTQYF. The CDR3, as DNA: TGCGCCAGCAGCTTGGCTAGCGGGAGACAGACCCAGTACTTC.

The J gene is TRBJ2-6, the V gene TRBV7-2; no clear D. The germline V gene has CDR1 SGHTA and CDR2 FQGNSA. The V gene lost 1 base and the J gene lost 0 bases, with 10 bases spanning the gap. The CDR3 has 17 residues. The CDR3 reads CASSLGPASSGANVLTF. CDR3 nucleotides: TGTGCCAGCAGCTTAGGGCCGGCGAGCTCTGGGGCCAACGTCCTGACTTTC.

This rearrangement joins TRBV3-1 to TRBJ2-6; D gene ambiguous. Per the germline V gene, CDR1 is LGHDT and CDR2 is YNNKEL (reference sequence). V lost 1 base to trimming and J lost 2 bases, with 6 bases between them. The CDR3 sequence is 15 residues long. The CDR3 loop reads CASSQAGTGANVLTF. Written as DNA, the CDR3 is TGTGCCAGCAGCCAAGCTGGGACTGGGGCCAACGTCCTGACTTTC.

This chain uses TRBV7-2 with TRBJ2-5; the D call may be TRBD1 or TRBD2 (5 bases each). The CDR3 is 15 residues long. Per germline, CDR1 SGHTA and CDR2 FQGNSA. V lost 5 bases to trimming and J lost 4 bases, with 17 bases between them. The CDR3 nucleotides are TGTGCCAGCAGCCAGCTCCATACAGGAGGAGAGACCCAGTACTTC. Its protein product is CASSQLHTGGETQYF. The complete variable domain, with remaining parts taken from reference TRBV7-2 and TRBJ2-5, reads GAGVSQSPSNKVTEKGKDVELRCDPISGHTALYWYRQSLGQGLEFLIYFQGNSAPDKSGLPSDRFSAERTGGSVSTLTIQRTQQEDSAVYLCASSQLHTGGETQYFGPGTRLLVL.

This clonotype came up once. The chain employs TRBV11-2 and TRBJ1-1; tentatively, D is TRBD1 (5 bases). V dropped 8 bases and J dropped 1 base, with 11 bases sitting between them. CDR3 length: 13 amino acids. Germline-derived CDR1 and CDR2 are SGHAT and FQNNGV. The CDR3 is CASGQGRNTEAFF. The CDR3 DNA is TGTGCCAGCGGTCAGGGCCGGAACACTGAAGCTTTCTTT.

The chain has TRBV5-6 and TRBJ1-2; the match to TRBD1 covers 9 bases. After removal of 2 bases from V and 8 bases from J, the junction contained 7 bases not matched to a gene. Germline CDR1 and CDR2: SGHDT and YYEEEE. This CDR3 has 14 residues. The CDR3 reads CASSLPGQGFGYTF. The CDR3 DNA sequence: TGTGCCAGCAGCTTACCGGGACAGGGTTTCGGCTACACCTTC.

The chain couples TRBV7-9 to TRBJ1-1; D is uncertain. In germline, CDR1 is SEHNR, CDR2 FQNEAQ (reference sequence). This CDR3 is built from 14 residues. Trimming took off 5 bases at V and 5 bases at J, with 15 bases between the two ends. The CDR3 DNA sequence: TGTGCCAGCAGCCCCGACGAAGCGCTTACTGAAGCTTTCTTT. This translates into CASSPDEALTEAFF.

The V call is TRBV6-5, the J call TRBJ2-7; 12 bases are a match to TRBD2. The ends lost 6 bases at V and 2 bases at J; junction bases unmatched: 5. This CDR3 is 15 amino acids long. Germline values: CDR1 MNHEY, CDR2 SVGAGI. The CDR3 is CASSSGLAGTYEQYF. The CDR3 region has the DNA TGTGCCAGCAGCTCCGGACTAGCGGGAACCTACGAGCAGTACTTC.

The V and J genes are TRBV9 and TRBJ1-2, with D possibly being TRBD1 (5 bases). Germline V gene sequence: CDR1 SGDLS, CDR2 YYNGEE. The CDR3 is made up of 13 amino acids. Deletions cut 4 bases from V and 4 bases from J, with 11 bases between. The CDR3: CASSPQGPYGYTF. Here the CDR3 DNA reads TGTGCCAGCAGCCCCCAGGGTCCCTATGGCTACACCTTC.

J is TRBJ2-2 and V is TRBV4-3, with 8 bases aligning to TRBD1. The V gene end was trimmed by 3 bases and the J gene end by 5 bases; junction bases not matched to a gene: 8. The germline V gene has CDR1 LGHNA and CDR2 YSLEER. The CDR3 contains 16 residues. For the CDR3, the DNA is TGCGCCAGCAGCCATCCCGGGACAGGCTTGACCGGGGAGCTGTTTTTT. The encoded protein is CASSHPGTGLTGELFF.

The rearrangement joins TRBV7-3 to TRBJ2-7; possibly TRBD2 for D (6 bases). The CDR3 extends over 15 amino acids. The germline V and J ends were trimmed by 2 bases and 2 bases, with 13 bases remaining between them. CDR1 is SGHTA, CDR2 FQGTGA, per germline. The CDR3 here is CASSLSGGTPYEQYF. The CDR3 region has the DNA TGTGCCAGCAGCTTATCCGGAGGGACCCCCTACGAGCAGTACTTC.

The chain carries TRBV27 and TRBJ2-3; D is possibly TRBD2 (6 bases). Per germline, CDR1 MNHEY and CDR2 SMNVEV (reference sequence). The CDR3 is made up of 19 amino acids. V lost 6 bases to trimming and J lost 4 bases, with 29 bases between them. CDR3 sequence (DNA): TGTGCCAGCAGCTACGGCCTCCGGAGGGGCTTGCGGTCGGCAGATACGCAGTATTTT. Translating gives CASSYGLRRGLRSADTQYF.

The rearrangement links TRBV29-1 to TRBJ1-2; no reliable D call. The germline V gene has CDR1 SQVTM and CDR2 ANQGSEA. The CDR3 runs 12 residues. Trimming took 1 base from V and 8 from J, leaving 11 bases between them. CDR3 amino acids: CSVEGGGSGYTF. The DNA of the CDR3 is TGCAGCGTTGAAGGGGGAGGAAGCGGCTACACCTTC. Full variable domain (remainder filled in from reference TRBV29-1 and TRBJ1-2): SAVISQKPSRDICQRGTSLTIQCQVDSQVTMMFWYRQQPGQSLTLIATANQGSEATYESGFVIDKFPISRPNLTFSTLTVSNMSPEDSSIYLCSVEGGGSGYTFGSGTRLTVV.

The chain carries TRBV5-1 and TRBJ2-1; 7 nucleotides match TRBD2. Germline CDR1 and CDR2: SGHRS and YFSETQ. With V trimmed by 5 bases and J by 8 bases, 13 bases remained unmatched. The CDR3 has 15 amino acids. The CDR3 DNA follows: TGCGCCAGCAGTCCCCCTTCGCGGGAGAGCGATGAGCAGTTCTTC. Its translation is CASSPPSRESDEQFF.

On this clonotype: One end of the junction does not line up with germline, which may come from a read error. The CDR3: CTSRTGTLNTEAFF. The CDR3 DNA is TGTACCAGCCGAACCGGGACATTGAACACTGAAGCTTTCTTT. The gene calls are TRBV12-3 or TRBV12-4 and TRBJ1-1, with D maybe TRBD1 (6 bases). The CDR3 sequence is 14 residues long.

Concerning this clonotype itself: The junction and the germline gene differ at one end; a read error may be behind it. The rearrangement joins TRBV3-1 to TRBJ2-2; 11 nucleotides line up with TRBD1. The germline V gene encodes CDR1 LGHDT and CDR2 YNNKEL (reference sequence). There are 11 residues in the CDR3. The CDR3 DNA is TGTGCCAGCAGCCTCGGACAGGGGGCTGTTTTT. Residues: CASSLGQGAVF.

V gene TRBV20-1 combines with J gene TRBJ2-7; D may be TRBD2 (5 bases). V lost 3 bases to trimming and J lost 0 bases, with 15 bases between them. Germline CDR1 is DFQATT and CDR2 is SNEGSKA (reference sequence). CDR3 length: 15 amino acids. CDR3 protein: CSARSGRVVSYEQYF. CDR3 bases: TGCAGTGCTAGGTCCGGGCGGGTGGTCTCCTACGAGCAGTACTTC.

This clonotype was seen just once. The V and J genes are TRBV5-4 and TRBJ2-5; TRBD2 agrees at 8 bases. Germline V gene data show CDR1 as SGHNT and CDR2 as YYREEE (reference sequence). J gave up 1 base and V 10 bases, and 12 bases lay outside the gene matches. The CDR3 is 15 residues long. In DNA form, the CDR3 reads TGTGCCTGGGTCCCCGGGGGGGGCCTCCAAGAGACCCAGTACTTC. It translates to CAWVPGGGLQETQYF. Looking up the rest from reference TRBV5-4 and TRBJ2-5 gives the full variable domain: ETGVTQSPTHLIKTRGQQVTLRCSSQSGHNTVSWYQQALGQGPQFIFQYYREEENGRGNFPPRFSGLQFPNYSSELNVNALELDDSALYLCAWVPGGGLQETQYFGPGTRLLVL.

The V gene is TRBV29-1, the J gene TRBJ2-5; 9 bases map to TRBD1. This CDR3 comprises 13 residues. The V gene end was trimmed by 6 bases and the J gene end by 5 bases; junction bases not matched to a gene: 7. CDR1 is SQVTM, CDR2 ANQGSEA, per germline. This CDR3 is CSVNRGLGETQYF. The CDR3 DNA sequence: TGCAGCGTAAACAGGGGGCTGGGGGAGACCCAGTACTTC.

The V call is TRBV29-1, the J call TRBJ2-6; D gene unclear. V lost 5 bases and J lost 3, with 14 bases in between. This CDR3 comprises 15 residues. The germline CDR1 and CDR2 sequences are SQVTM and ANQGSEA. The DNA of the CDR3 is TGCAGCGTTCGAGTGGTTTTTGGTGGGGCCAACGTCCTGACTTTC. This encodes CSVRVVFGGANVLTF.

The chain combines TRBV19 with TRBJ2-1, with D maybe TRBD2 (5 bases). The CDR3 spans 13 residues. The V end was cut by 7 bases, the J end by 6 bases, with 13 bases between. Germline CDR1 LNHDA, CDR2 SQIVND (reference sequence). Here the CDR3 reads CASNKRNFNEQFF. The CDR3 DNA reads as TGTGCCAGTAACAAGCGGAATTTCAATGAGCAGTTCTTC.

This chain uses TRBV4-2 with TRBJ2-7, with D maybe TRBD2 (5 bases). V was trimmed by 0 bases and J by 5 bases, leaving 11 bases between them. There are 14 residues in the CDR3. Germline-derived CDR1 and CDR2 are LGHNA and YNFKEQ. The CDR3 nucleotides are TGTGCCAGCAGCCAAGATATAGGAGGAAACGAGCAGTACTTC. It is translated as CASSQDIGGNEQYF.

V gene TRBV20-1 combines with J gene TRBJ2-4; 7 nucleotides line up with TRBD1. Germline loops: CDR1 DFQATT, CDR2 SNEGSKA (reference sequence). This CDR3 comprises 11 residues. The trim removed 7 bases at V and 5 bases at J, leaving 2 bases unmatched. The DNA of the CDR3 is TGCAGTGTTGACAGGGAAAACATTCAGTACTTC. It is translated as CSVDRENIQYF.

This rearrangement joins TRBV3-1 to TRBJ2-7, with unresolved D. The CDR3 runs to 14 residues. Germline values: CDR1 LGHDT, CDR2 YNNKEL (reference sequence). V was clipped by 0 bases and J by 5 bases, with 11 bases between them. The CDR3 DNA sequence: TGTGCCAGCAGCCAAGATCCAAGGAGCGACGAGCAGTACTTC. This gives the protein CASSQDPRSDEQYF.

The V call is TRBV7-2, the J call TRBJ2-5, with a weak D call TRBD2 (6 bases). V was pared by 8 bases and J by 3 bases, with 7 bases between. CDR3 size: 11 residues. Germline CDR1 reads SGHTA; CDR2 reads FQGNSA. CDR3 sequence: CASQREETQYF. The DNA for the CDR3 is TGTGCCAGCCAGCGGGAAGAGACCCAGTACTTC.

This clonotype occurred a few times. The rearrangement joins TRBV4-2 to TRBJ2-7, with D possibly called TRBD1 or TRBD2 (6 bases each). The germline gives CDR1 LGHNA, CDR2 YNFKEQ. Trimming took off 1 base at V and 4 bases at J, with 14 bases between the two ends. The CDR3 spans 15 residues. CDR3 sequence reads: CASSQVGLGGYEQYF. The DNA of the CDR3 is TGTGCCAGCAGCCAAGTCGGCCTAGGGGGGTACGAGCAGTACTTC.

This chain connects TRBV20-1 to TRBJ2-7; the match to TRBD1 covers 7 bases. Per germline, CDR1 DFQATT and CDR2 SNEGSKA (reference sequence). The CDR3 loop spans 14 amino acids. The V gene end was trimmed by 4 bases and the J gene end by 1 base; junction bases not matched to a gene: 7. For the CDR3, the DNA is TGCAGTGCTAACCCGACAGGGTCTTCCTACGAGCAGTACTTC. Amino acids: CSANPTGSSYEQYF.

The rearrangement joins TRBV19 to TRBJ1-1, with TRBD1 as a possible D gene (5 bases). CDR3 length: 16 residues. Germline V gene sequence: CDR1 LNHDA, CDR2 SQIVND (reference sequence). Deletions cut 5 bases from V and 0 bases from J, with 16 bases between. This CDR3 is CASSLRGENMNTEAFF. CDR3 DNA: TGTGCCAGTAGTTTGAGGGGAGAGAACATGAACACTGAAGCTTTCTTT.

This chain joins TRBV7-2 and TRBJ2-7; D may be TRBD1 (6 bases). Germline-derived CDR1 and CDR2 are SGHTA and FQGNSA. The CDR3 runs to 14 residues. V was pared by 1 base and J by 0 bases, with 7 bases between. The chain's CDR3 is CASSLVGGSYEQYF. The CDR3 DNA follows: TGTGCCAGCAGCTTAGTAGGGGGCTCCTACGAGCAGTACTTC.

V is TRBV18 and J is TRBJ2-7; D is uncertain. The germline V and J ends were trimmed by 5 bases and 1 base, with 12 bases remaining between them. CDR3 length: 14 residues. CDR1 and CDR2 (germline): KGHSH, LQKENI. The chain's CDR3 is CASSTSLDSYEQYF. In DNA form, the CDR3 reads TGTGCCAGCTCAACCTCGTTGGATTCCTACGAGCAGTACTTC. Filled out from reference TRBV18 and TRBJ2-7, the complete variable domain reads NAGVMQNPRHLVRRRGQEARLRCSPMKGHSHVYWYRQLPEEGLKFMVYLQKENIIDESGMPKERFSAEFPKEGPSILRIQQVVRGDSAAYFCASSTSLDSYEQYFGPGTRLTVT.

The J gene is TRBJ2-3, the V gene TRBV5-6; the match to TRBD2 covers 7 bases. CDR1 is SGHDT, CDR2 YYEEEE, per germline. The CDR3 is made up of 16 amino acids. J was trimmed by 6 bases and V by 0 bases; bases with no gene match: 10. DNA of the CDR3: TGTGCCAGCAGCTTGGTAACGGGGAGGGATGCGGATACGCAGTATTTT. It encodes CASSLVTGRDADTQYF.

This clonotype has a single count. The rearrangement links TRBV4-2 to TRBJ2-4; the match to TRBD2 covers 7 bases. The CDR3 sequence is 14 residues long. The germline CDR1 and CDR2 sequences are LGHNA and YNFKEQ. V gave up 4 bases and J gave up 9 bases; unmatched junction bases: 9. CDR3 nucleotide sequence: TGTGCCAGCAGCCTCAGTGAGACGGGAGGCATTCAGTACTTC. It encodes CASSLSETGGIQYF.